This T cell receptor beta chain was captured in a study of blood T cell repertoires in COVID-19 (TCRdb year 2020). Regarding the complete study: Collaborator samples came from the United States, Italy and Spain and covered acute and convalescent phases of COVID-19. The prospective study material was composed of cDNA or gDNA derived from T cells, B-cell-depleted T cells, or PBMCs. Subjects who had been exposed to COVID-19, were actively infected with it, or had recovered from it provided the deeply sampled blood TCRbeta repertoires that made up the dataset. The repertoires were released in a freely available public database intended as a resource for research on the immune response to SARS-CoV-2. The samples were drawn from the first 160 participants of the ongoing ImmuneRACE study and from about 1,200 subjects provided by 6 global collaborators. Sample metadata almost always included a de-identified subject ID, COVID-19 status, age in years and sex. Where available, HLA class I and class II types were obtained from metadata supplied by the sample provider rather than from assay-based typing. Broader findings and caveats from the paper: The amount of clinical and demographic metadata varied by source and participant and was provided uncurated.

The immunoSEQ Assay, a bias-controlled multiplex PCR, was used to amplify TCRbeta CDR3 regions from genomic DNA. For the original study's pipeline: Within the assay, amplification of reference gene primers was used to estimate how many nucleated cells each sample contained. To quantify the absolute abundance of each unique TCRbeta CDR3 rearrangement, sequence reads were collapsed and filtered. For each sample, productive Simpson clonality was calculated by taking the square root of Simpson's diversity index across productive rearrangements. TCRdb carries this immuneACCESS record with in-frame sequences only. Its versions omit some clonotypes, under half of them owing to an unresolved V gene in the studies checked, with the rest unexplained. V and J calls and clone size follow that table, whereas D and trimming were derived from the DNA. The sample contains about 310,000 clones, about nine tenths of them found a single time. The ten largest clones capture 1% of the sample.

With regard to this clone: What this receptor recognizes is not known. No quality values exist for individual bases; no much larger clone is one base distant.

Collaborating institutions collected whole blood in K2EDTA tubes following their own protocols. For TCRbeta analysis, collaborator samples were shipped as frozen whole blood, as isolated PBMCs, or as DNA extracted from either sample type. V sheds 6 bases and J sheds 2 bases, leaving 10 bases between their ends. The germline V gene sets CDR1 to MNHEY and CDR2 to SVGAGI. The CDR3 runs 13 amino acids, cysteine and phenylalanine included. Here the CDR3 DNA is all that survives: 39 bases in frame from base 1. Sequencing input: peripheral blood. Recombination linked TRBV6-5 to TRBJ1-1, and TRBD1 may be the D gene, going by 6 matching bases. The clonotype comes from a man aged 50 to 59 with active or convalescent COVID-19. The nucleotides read TGTGCCAGCAGAAGACAGGAAAACACTGAAGCTTTCTTT. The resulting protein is CASRRQENTEAFF.